The sequence of this T cell receptor beta chain was determined in a study of OX40 agonist ivuxolimab in advanced cancers. Findings and caveats of the study: In the 0.1 to 3.0 mg/kg range, CD4+ and CD8+ blood T cells had expanded clonally by week 6. The 0.1-3.0 mg/kg partial responders had among the lowest clonal expansion. In the expanded peripheral T cells, antigen specificity was never determined.

The ends were cut back, 10 bases at V and 2 bases at J, with 11 bases in the middle. Germline V lookup: CDR1 MDHEN, CDR2 SYDVKM. This CDR3 has 13 amino acids. The assay was immunoSEQ multiplex PCR, and TCRdb's table has in-frame clones only and misses some. Of fewer than 85,000 clones detected, about 89% appear once; the ten largest clones hold approximately 2.2%. Blood samples were obtained at baseline, cycle 4 day 1, and cycle 7 day 1. With respect to this clone: Its antigen is not known.

This TCR derives from an adult with an advanced solid tumor such as melanoma, head and neck, liver or kidney cancer. The material sequenced was CD4+ or CD8+ T cells sorted from blood, taken in a trial of the OX40 agonist ivuxolimab. The rearrangement links TRBV28 to TRBJ2-2; no definite D call. CDR3 residues: CATITFNTGELFF. In DNA, the CDR3 is TGTGCCACCATAACCTTCAACACCGGGGAGCTGTTTTTT.